The present entry profiles one T cell receptor beta chain with its context. Its antigen is unidentified. This sample was taken from a study of T cell responses to AZD1222 COVID-19 vaccine. The study, taken as a whole, reports: Clonal diversity was possibly underestimated, and the donors were mostly white British, with more females.

Data came from immunoSEQ multiplex PCR; TCRdb stores just in-frame clones and leaves some out. The sample yields 130,000 to 150,000 clones, approximately 91% seen once. CDR3 length: 11 residues. Germline CDR1 SNHLY, CDR2 FYNNEI. V lost 6 bases to trimming and J lost 13 bases, with 10 bases between them. The chain uses TRBV2 and TRBJ1-6; no clear D gene. The specimen comprised peripheral blood, sampled 28 days after the second AZD1222 dose. This sequence was found in an adult who received the AZD1222 COVID-19 vaccine. CDR3 sequence reads: CASRESSPLHF. CDR3 nucleotides: TGTGCCAGCAGGGAATCTTCGCCCCTCCACTTT.